This record covers a single T cell receptor (beta chain). This sample is drawn from a study of T cell responses to AZD1222 COVID-19 vaccine. TCRdb's table, derived via immunoSEQ multiplex PCR, lists solely in-frame clones and lacks some. The sample holds 100,000 or so clones; approximately 83% are singletons and the top ten take approximately 6.8%. The source material was peripheral blood, sampled on day 0 of AZD1222 vaccination. The sequence derives from an adult in good health.

CDR3 sequence (DNA): TGTGCCTGGAGTGTACAGGCAGTGACCGGGGAGCTGTTTTTT. This translates into CAWSVQAVTGELFF. This sequence joins TRBV30 and TRBJ2-2, with D perhaps TRBD1 (5 bases). Trimming left V 0 bases short and J 5 bases short, with 10 bases between. The V gene's germline CDR1 is GTSNPN and CDR2 SVGIG (reference sequence). The CDR3 is made up of 14 amino acids.